This T cell receptor beta chain was retrieved from a study of T cell repertoires in cytomegalovirus infection. Broader study findings: Totalled public TCR beta family frequency picked out people who carried CMV plus the relevant HLA.

This clonotype occurred many times. Its matching antigen is unknown. The CDR3 has 18 amino acids. Germline V lookup: CDR1 SGHVS, CDR2 FNYEAQ. The J segment lost 0 bases and the V segment lost 5 bases, leaving 12 bases of the junction unmatched. Using its own MiXCR run on the reads, TCRdb lists one record per CDR3 protein. The table includes fewer than 1,000,000 distinct CDR3 sequences, approximately 31% detected once. This clonotype was sampled from a human donor in good health (CMV status not recorded). Some clones in this sample may be carry-over from other donors' samples. The chain employs TRBV7-6 and TRBJ1-1, with 10 bases identical to TRBD1. The sample consisted of cultured CD8+ T cells from PBMCs, taken from culture after CMV antigen stimulation. The CDR3 DNA is TGTGCCAGCAGCCCGAACCCCCGGGACAGGGGAATGAACACTGAAGCTTTCTTT. It encodes CASSPNPRDRGMNTEAFF.